This T cell receptor (beta chain) emerged from a study of T cell repertoires in cytomegalovirus infection. The V and J ends lost 1 base and 9 bases respectively, with 13 bases between them. CDR3 length: 14 amino acids. Germline V gene data show CDR1 as LGHDT and CDR2 as YNNKEL (reference sequence). MiXCR was run by TCRdb on the reads, yielding one entry per CDR3 protein. The sample consists of about 450,000 distinct CDR3 sequences, approximately 31% of them appearing once. The chain couples TRBV3-1 to TRBJ2-1, with unresolved D. The specimen was PBMCs. This TCR was recovered from a human donor in good health (CMV status not recorded). Some clones in this sample may be carry-over from other donors' samples. CDR3 DNA sequence: TGTGCCAGCAGCCAAGGTTTTTGGCGGTCTGAGCAGTTCTTC. As protein: CASSQGFWRSEQFF.